The 30 T cell receptor beta chains given below trace back to one sample, sequenced in a study of cytomegalovirus exposure and HLA in healthy donors. The PCR made use of 60 Vbeta and 13 Jbeta primers. Assay: immunoSEQ multiplex PCR; the TCRdb copy retains only in-frame clones and omits some. The data contain some 110,000 clones, 65% to 75% of them singletons. The sample consisted of PBMCs. The receptor source for this set is a female donor in good health and CMV-seronegative.

This chain links TRBV27 with TRBJ2-4; D gene unclear. The CDR3 is 16 residues long. V lost 2 bases, J lost 3 bases, and 14 bases lay in between. Germline V gene sequence: CDR1 MNHEY, CDR2 SMNVEV (reference sequence). The CDR3 spells CASSLKSRSGKNIQYF. In DNA, the CDR3 is TGTGCCAGCAGTTTAAAATCAAGGTCGGGCAAAAACATTCAGTACTTC.

The chain is built from TRBV11-3 and TRBJ2-7; D perhaps matches TRBD1 (6 bases). This CDR3 spans 15 amino acids. The V and J ends lost 4 bases and 4 bases respectively, with 17 bases between them. The germline V gene has CDR1 SGHNT and CDR2 YENEEA. Here the CDR3 reads CASSSDRRLQYEQYF. The DNA for the CDR3 is TGTGCCAGCAGCTCAGACAGGAGGTTACAATACGAGCAGTACTTC.

This clone showed up just a few times. The chain employs TRBV4-1 and TRBJ1-4; D uncertain. The germline V and J ends were trimmed by 0 bases and 10 bases, with 3 bases remaining between them. This CDR3 has 11 residues. CDR1 and CDR2 (germline): MGHRA, YSYEKL. The DNA of the CDR3 is TGCGCCAGCAGCCAAGAGCGAAAACTGTTTTTT. As protein: CASSQERKLFF.

V usage is TRBV5-6 and J usage is TRBJ2-1, with unresolved D. Trimming left V 0 bases short and J 1 base short, with 8 bases between. The CDR3 totals 15 residues. Looked up from germline, CDR1 is SGHDT and CDR2 is YYEEEE. The CDR3 DNA reads as TGTGCCAGCAGCTTGGGGCTCACGTCCTACAATGAGCAGTTCTTC. Translation: CASSLGLTSYNEQFF.

The chain joins TRBV28 to TRBJ2-5; 7 nucleotides align to TRBD2. J lost 5 bases, V lost 6 bases, and 9 bases had no gene match. Germline-derived CDR1 and CDR2 are MDHEN and SYDVKM. The CDR3 covers 14 residues. The CDR3 protein is CASSSGTTPETQYF. The DNA of the CDR3 is TGTGCCAGCAGCAGCGGGACCACACCGGAGACCCAGTACTTC.

This chain uses TRBV11-1 with TRBJ2-7, with TRBD2 as a possible D gene (6 bases). CDR1 and CDR2 from the germline V gene are SGHAT and FQDESV (reference sequence). The CDR3 sequence is 15 residues long. Trimming took off 6 bases at V and 0 bases at J, with 15 bases between the two ends. The CDR3 loop is CASRSSESSSYEQYF. Written as DNA, the CDR3 is TGTGCCAGCAGGTCTAGCGAATCAAGCTCCTACGAGCAGTACTTC. Full variable domain (missing parts from reference TRBV11-1 and TRBJ2-7): EAEVAQSPRYKITEKSQAVAFWCDPISGHATLYWYRQILGQGPELLVQFQDESVVDDSQLPKDRFSAERLKGVDSTLKIQPAELGDSAMYLCASRSSESSSYEQYFGPGTRLTVT.

The chain joins TRBV27 to TRBJ1-5; 7 bases line up with TRBD1. The CDR3 is 15 amino acids. Germline trimming cut 3 bases from V and 7 bases from J; bases unmatched to any gene: 9. Per the germline V gene, CDR1 is MNHEY and CDR2 is SMNVEV (reference sequence). This CDR3 reads CASSFSTGAQQPQHF. In DNA, the CDR3 is TGTGCCAGCAGTTTTTCTACAGGGGCACAGCAGCCCCAGCATTTT.

Relative to its sample, this clone is medium-sized. The chain joins TRBV5-1 to TRBJ1-1; the D gene is possibly TRBD1 (5 bases). The CDR3 runs 16 residues. Germline CDR1 and CDR2: SGHRS and YFSETQ. Between the trimmed V and J ends, which lost 0 bases and 3 bases, there was a span of 15 bases. The CDR3: CASSLGGWGVDTEAFF. For the CDR3, the DNA is TGCGCCAGCAGCTTGGGGGGTTGGGGGGTTGACACTGAAGCTTTCTTT.

In its sample, this clone was seen once. The chain couples TRBV11-3 to TRBJ2-7; possible D gene TRBD1, 6 bases. This CDR3 contains 14 residues. The V gene's germline CDR1 is SGHNT and CDR2 YENEEA. Trimming removed 3 bases at V and 5 bases at J, with 14 bases between. The DNA for the CDR3 is TGTGCCAGCAGCTTCAACAGGGTGGGGGACGAGCAGTACTTC. Its translation: CASSFNRVGDEQYF.

The chain combines TRBV11-3 with TRBJ2-3; TRBD2 might be the D (7 bases). Germline CDR1 SGHNT, CDR2 YENEEA. Trimming shortened V by 2 bases and J by 2 bases, and 14 bases separated the two germline ends. This CDR3 comprises 16 residues. For the CDR3, the DNA is TGTGCCAGCAGCTTAAGCGGCGGGGGCTTCACAGATACGCAGTATTTT. Translating gives CASSLSGGGFTDTQYF.

The rearrangement links TRBV18 to TRBJ2-5, with D perhaps TRBD1 (5 bases). The germline gives CDR1 KGHSH, CDR2 LQKENI. V gave up 1 base and J gave up 0 bases, with 12 bases separating them. This CDR3 spans 16 amino acids. In nucleotides, the CDR3 is TGTGCCAGCTCACCACTTGACAGAGAGTACCAAGAGACCCAGTACTTC. It specifies CASSPLDREYQETQYF.

This chain joins TRBV28 and TRBJ2-7; a weak D match, TRBD1 (5 bases). The length of the CDR3 is 13 residues. Trimming pared 10 bases from V and 0 bases from J, leaving 13 bases between. CDR1 and CDR2 from the germline V gene are MDHEN and SYDVKM. The CDR3 region has the DNA TGTGCCACTTGGGGCGGCACCTCCTACGAGCAGTACTTC. As protein: CATWGGTSYEQYF.

This clone has just a few counts. The chain employs TRBV29-1 and TRBJ1-2; the match to TRBD1 covers 12 bases. Losses at the gene ends were 3 bases for V and 8 bases for J; bases not matched to a gene: 7. This CDR3 is built from 14 residues. Per germline, CDR1 SQVTM and CDR2 ANQGSEA. The CDR3 bases are TGCAGCGTTGATACGGGACAGGGGGCACAAGGCTACACCTTC. This codes for CSVDTGQGAQGYTF.

The chain uses TRBV5-4 and TRBJ2-1, with 9 bases fitting TRBD2. This CDR3 region has 15 residues. V gave up 0 bases and J gave up 8 bases; unmatched junction bases: 6. In germline, CDR1 is SGHNT, CDR2 YYREEE (reference sequence). CDR3 amino acids: CASSLAGGRAHEQFF. DNA of the CDR3: TGTGCCAGCAGCTTGGCGGGCGGGAGGGCTCATGAGCAGTTCTTC.

This chain joins TRBV5-1 and TRBJ2-7; TRBD1 matches 10 bases. The V and J ends lost 4 bases and 4 bases, in that order; junction bases with no gene match: 11. Germline V gene sequence: CDR1 SGHRS, CDR2 YFSETQ. CDR3 length: 16 amino acids. The CDR3 here is CASSDPGQGSIYEQYF. The DNA for the CDR3 is TGCGCCAGCAGCGATCCGGGACAGGGGTCGATATACGAGCAGTACTTC.

This clone was seen a few times. V gene TRBV5-4 combines with J gene TRBJ1-1; 8 bases match TRBD1. Germline V gene lookup returns CDR1 SGHNT and CDR2 YYREEE (reference sequence). The CDR3 extends over 15 amino acids. J gave up 4 bases and V 4 bases, and 9 bases lay outside the gene matches. CDR3 coding DNA: TGTGCCAGCAGCGTTGGACAGGGAGGGGGCACTGAAGCTTTCTTT. It encodes CASSVGQGGGTEAFF.

This chain links TRBV6-1 with TRBJ1-2; 7 positions agree with TRBD1. This CDR3 has 15 amino acids. Looked up from germline, CDR1 is MNHNS and CDR2 is SASEGT. V lost 0 bases to trimming and J lost 2 bases; unmatched junction nucleotides: 3. CDR3 amino acids: CASSEAGTANYGYTF. CDR3 DNA sequence: TGTGCCAGCAGTGAAGCTGGGACAGCAAACTATGGCTACACCTTC.

V gene TRBV11-3 combines with J gene TRBJ1-1; 10 bases line up with TRBD1. The CDR3 loop spans 15 amino acids. The V gene's germline CDR1 is SGHNT and CDR2 YENEEA. Trimming removed 2 bases from V and 5 bases from J; junction bases left unmatched: 5. CDR3 protein: CASSLRQGARTEAFF. CDR3 DNA sequence: TGTGCCAGCAGCTTACGACAGGGGGCACGGACTGAAGCTTTCTTT.

The chain recombines TRBV28 with TRBJ2-1; D perhaps matches TRBD2 (6 bases). Germline assignment: CDR1 MDHEN and CDR2 SYDVKM. V was pared by 3 bases and J by 4 bases, with 19 bases between. CDR3 length: 17 amino acids. The chain's CDR3 is CASSLLSGVGAYNEQFF. The CDR3 DNA sequence: TGTGCCAGCAGTTTGTTGTCGGGAGTGGGAGCGTACAATGAGCAGTTCTTC.

V usage is TRBV9 and J usage is TRBJ1-1; possibly TRBD1 for D (6 bases). Per the germline V gene, CDR1 is SGDLS and CDR2 is YYNGEE. The CDR3 is 15 amino acids. Trimming cost V 0 bases and J 1 base, with 10 bases left between them. In DNA form, the CDR3 reads TGTGCCAGCAGCGTAGATCCCAGGGGGAACACTGAAGCTTTCTTT. This encodes CASSVDPRGNTEAFF.

Note on this clone: Additional DNA sequences in this sample encode the identical CDR3. J is TRBJ2-3 and V is TRBV9; 11 bases map to TRBD2. This CDR3 contains 16 residues. CDR1 SGDLS and CDR2 YYNGEE come from the germline V gene. V dropped 0 bases and J dropped 3; count of bases not matched to a gene: 3. The CDR3 sequence is CASSVGTSGRTDTQYF. The DNA of the CDR3 is TGTGCCAGCAGCGTAGGCACTAGCGGGAGAACAGATACGCAGTATTTT.

V is TRBV5-6 and J is TRBJ2-7, with 10 bases lining up with TRBD2. The CDR3 consists of 15 residues. CDR1 and CDR2 from the germline V gene are SGHDT and YYEEEE. V shed 0 bases, J shed 4 bases, and the junction held 4 bases outside the gene matches. The CDR3 sequence: CASSLAGTSAYEQYF. For the CDR3, the DNA is TGTGCCAGCAGCTTGGCCGGGACTAGCGCGTACGAGCAGTACTTC.

This clone has a handful of counts. The V call is TRBV7-9, the J call TRBJ2-7; 8 bases line up with TRBD1. Germline-derived CDR1 and CDR2 are SEHNR and FQNEAQ (reference sequence). After removal of 4 bases from V and 2 bases from J, the junction contained 4 bases not matched to a gene. The CDR3 extends over 14 amino acids. CDR3 DNA sequence: TGTGCCAGCAGCTCCGGGACAGGCACCTACGAGCAGTACTTC. It translates to CASSSGTGTYEQYF.

The chain combines TRBV11-3 with TRBJ1-2; no clear D. Germline CDR1 is SGHNT and CDR2 is YENEEA. Trimming shortened V by 4 bases and J by 5 bases, and 20 bases separated the two germline ends. CDR3 length equals 16 residues. In DNA, the CDR3 is TGTGCCAGCAGCTCTCGAAACGGAGGGAGGGATTATGGCTACACCTTC. It codes for CASSSRNGGRDYGYTF.

This chain connects TRBV28 to TRBJ2-7; 8 bases map to TRBD2. This CDR3 is built from 14 residues. The junction had 6 bases not matched to a gene; V was cut back by 4 bases and J by 4 bases. Germline loops: CDR1 MDHEN, CDR2 SYDVKM. For the CDR3, the DNA is TGTGCCAGCAGTTACTTAGCGGGATCGTACGAGCAGTACTTC. It translates to CASSYLAGSYEQYF.

This clone was seen only a few times. This chain connects TRBV9 to TRBJ2-1; 9 bases agree with TRBD2. Germline V gene data show CDR1 as SGDLS and CDR2 as YYNGEE. The length of the CDR3 is 17 residues. V was clipped by 4 bases and J by 0 bases; unmatched bases: 8. The CDR3 here is CASSPGVAGVSYNEQFF. CDR3 in DNA: TGTGCCAGCAGCCCCGGGGTAGCGGGAGTCTCCTACAATGAGCAGTTCTTC. Drawing the rest from reference TRBV9 and TRBJ2-1, the complete variable domain is DSGVTQTPKHLITATGQRVTLRCSPRSGDLSVYWYQQSLDQGLQFLIQYYNGEERAKGNILERFSAQQFPDLHSELNLSSLELGDSALYFCASSPGVAGVSYNEQFFGPGTRLTVL.

The V gene is TRBV7-2, the J gene TRBJ2-5; D gene ambiguous. The CDR3 is 14 residues long. Germline V gene sequence: CDR1 SGHTA, CDR2 FQGNSA. Trimming stripped 1 base from V and 0 bases from J, with 6 bases between. The CDR3 DNA follows: TGTGCCAGCAGCTTAGTTTCGTACCAAGAGACCCAGTACTTC. Encoded protein: CASSLVSYQETQYF.

This chain uses TRBV27 with TRBJ2-3; 9 bases fit TRBD2. The CDR3 is 15 amino acids. CDR1 is MNHEY, CDR2 SMNVEV, per germline (reference sequence). The V and J ends lost 4 bases and 0 bases, in that order; junction bases with no gene match: 2. The CDR3, as DNA: TGTGCCAGCAGTTCGACTAGCGGTAGCACAGATACGCAGTATTTT. Translation gives CASSSTSGSTDTQYF.

The gene calls are TRBV18 and TRBJ1-5, with D possibly TRBD1 on 6 matching bases. Germline loops: CDR1 KGHSH, CDR2 LQKENI. This CDR3 is built from 14 residues. Trimming cost V 7 bases and J 5 bases, with 15 bases left between them. The CDR3 sequence: CASYTRGYYQPQHF. Written as DNA, the CDR3 is TGTGCCAGCTATACCAGGGGATATTATCAGCCCCAGCATTTT.

The chain couples TRBV7-2 to TRBJ2-2, with TRBD1 identical over 7 bases. The trim removed 5 bases at V and 3 bases at J, leaving 3 bases unmatched. From germline, CDR1 is SGHTA and CDR2 FQGNSA. The CDR3 is 14 residues long. The CDR3 region is CASSRGQDTGELFF. In nucleotides, the CDR3 is TGTGCCAGCAGCAGGGGGCAGGACACCGGGGAGCTGTTTTTT.